Listed below are T cell receptor beta chains from one sample, sequenced in a study of cytomegalovirus exposure and HLA in healthy donors. Repertoires were generated with immunoSEQ multiplex PCR, while TCRdb's copy carries only in-frame clones and drops some. Of over 120,000 clones listed, more than 75% are singletons. What was sequenced was PBMCs. The receptors come from a young woman in good health and CMV-seropositive. Each CDR3 is given with its conserved first and last residue. D genes are given only for firm matches. Rows give clone size only sometimes, using once, few, many, or a class for an expanded clone.

j_gene	abundance	d_gene	v_gene	CDR3aa	CDR3nt
TRBJ1-5	-	TRBD1	TRBV5-5	CASSLGDRSTSEAQHF	TGTGCCAGCAGCTTGGGGGACAGATCCACATCTGAGGCCCAGCATTTT
TRBJ1-2	-	-	TRBV28	CASSPISYGYTF	TGTGCCAGCAGCCCTATTAGCTATGGCTACACCTTC
TRBJ2-7	-	-	TRBV6-6	CASSYSGRGAYEQYF	TGTGCCAGCAGTTACTCGGGCAGGGGGGCCTACGAGCAGTACTTC
TRBJ1-6	once	TRBD1	TRBV15	CATSLGTGGSNSPLHF	TGTGCCACCAGCCTCGGGACAGGGGGTTCTAATTCACCCCTCCACTTT
TRBJ2-5	few	-	TRBV9	CASSAHHGTPRQETQYF	TGTGCCAGCAGCGCCCACCACGGGACACCGCGCCAAGAGACCCAGTACTTC
TRBJ2-7	-	-	TRBV2	CASSVQQEKSYEQYF	TGTGCCAGCAGTGTCCAGCAGGAAAAGTCCTACGAGCAGTACTTC
TRBJ1-3	few	-	TRBV7-8	CASSFGEGSGNTIYF	TGTGCCAGCAGCTTCGGTGAGGGCTCTGGAAACACCATATATTTT
TRBJ2-3	-	TRBD2	TRBV30	CAWSPTLAGGRPDTQYF	TGTGCCTGGAGTCCTACTCTAGCGGGGGGGCGGCCAGATACGCAGTATTTT
TRBJ1-1	-	-	TRBV5-1	CASSGKTGNTEAFF	TGCGCCAGCAGCGGTAAGACAGGCAACACTGAAGCTTTCTTT
TRBJ2-3	-	-	TRBV18	CASSPRSDTQYF	TGTGCCAGCTCACCCAGGTCAGATACGCAGTATTTT
TRBJ2-7	-	TRBD1	TRBV7-2	CASRPRTGGSYEQYF	TGTGCCAGCAGACCAAGAACAGGGGGTTCCTACGAGCAGTACTTC
TRBJ2-7	-	-	TRBV20-1	CSSHYYEQYF	TGCAGTTCCCACTACTACGAGCAGTACTTC
TRBJ1-1	-	TRBD1	TRBV29-1	CSAPAGTGGRAEAFF	TGCAGCGCCCCCGCGGGGACAGGGGGAAGGGCTGAAGCTTTCTTT
TRBJ1-6	-	TRBD1	TRBV4-3	CASSHAIGTGGFSPLHF	TGCGCCAGCAGCCACGCCATTGGGACAGGGGGCTTTTCACCCCTCCACTTT
TRBJ1-2	few	TRBD1	TRBV7-9	CASSPPRTGGAHLF	TGTGCCAGCAGCCCCCCCCGGACAGGGGGCGCCCACCTCTTC
TRBJ2-2	-	-	TRBV5-1	CASSFGGKISTGELFF	TGCGCCAGCAGCTTTGGAGGCAAGATAAGCACCGGGGAGCTGTTTTTT
TRBJ2-7	-	TRBD1	TRBV5-1	CASSAGQGDYEQYF	TGCGCCAGCAGCGCGGGACAGGGTGACTACGAGCAGTACTTC
TRBJ2-2	-	-	TRBV29-1	CSVKLYTGELFF	TGCAGCGTTAAGCTGTACACCGGGGAGCTGTTTTTT
TRBJ2-3	-	TRBD1	TRBV11-2	CASSLFGDSYSTTDTQYF	TGTGCCAGCAGCTTATTTGGGGACAGCTACAGTACCACAGATACGCAGTATTTT
TRBJ2-1	once	-	TRBV7-9	CASSLVGRLGEQFF	TGTGCCAGCAGCTTAGTGGGGCGGTTAGGTGAGCAGTTCTTC
TRBJ2-1	-	TRBD1	TRBV28	CASSLGDSYNEQFF	TGTGCCAGCAGTTTAGGGGACAGCTACAATGAGCAGTTCTTC
TRBJ2-7	-	-	TRBV6-1	CASSAGRGIYEQYF	TGTGCCAGCAGTGCTGGGAGGGGGATCTACGAGCAGTACTTC
TRBJ2-5	-	-	TRBV2	CASSDNGYGETQYF	TGTGCCAGCAGTGATAACGGATACGGGGAGACCCAGTACTTC
TRBJ2-1	-	TRBD1	TRBV27	CASSLDRPTYNEQFF	TGTGCCAGCAGTTTGGACAGGCCGACATACAATGAGCAGTTCTTC
TRBJ1-2	-	-	TRBV7-2	CASSIQGWGYTF	TGTGCCAGCAGCATACAGGGTTGGGGCTACACCTTC
TRBJ1-1	once	-	TRBV5-1	CASSSATVNTEAFF	TGCGCCAGCAGCTCGGCGACAGTGAACACTGAAGCTTTCTTT
TRBJ1-3	-	-	TRBV6-6	CASSQGGSGNTIYF	TGTGCCAGCAGCCAAGGAGGCTCTGGAAACACCATATATTTT
TRBJ2-3	-	TRBD2	TRBV19	CASSIARTSGGDTQYF	TGTGCCAGTAGTATAGCCCGGACTAGCGGAGGGGATACGCAGTATTTT
TRBJ1-2	-	TRBD1	TRBV18	CASSPTRQGQDYGYTF	TGTGCCAGCTCACCAACCCGACAGGGGCAGGACTATGGCTACACCTTC
TRBJ2-2	-	-	TRBV6-5	CASSYSWTVPGELFF	TGTGCCAGCAGTTACTCCTGGACAGTTCCCGGGGAGCTGTTTTTT
TRBJ1-4	-	-	TRBV7-2	CASSLALTGNEKLFF	TGTGCCAGCAGCTTAGCGCTGACGGGAAATGAAAAACTGTTTTTT
TRBJ1-2	-	-	TRBV5-4	CVSSLDYGNYGYTF	TGTGTCAGCAGCTTGGACTACGGCAACTATGGCTACACCTTC
TRBJ1-1	-	-	TRBV6-4	CASSSTSKNTEAFF	TGTGCCAGCAGCTCGACATCTAAGAACACTGAAGCTTTCTTT
TRBJ1-5	-	-	TRBV18	CASSPERGARNQPQHF	TGTGCCAGCTCACCTGAGCGGGGGGCGCGCAATCAGCCCCAGCATTTT
TRBJ2-7	-	TRBD2	TRBV11-3	CASSLGGGFYEQYF	TGTGCCAGCAGCTTGGGGGGGGGATTCTACGAGCAGTACTTC
TRBJ2-3	-	TRBD2	TRBV4-3	CASSQDASGGADTQYF	TGCGCCAGCAGCCAAGACGCTAGCGGGGGGGCAGATACGCAGTATTTT
TRBJ2-2	-	TRBD1	TRBV27	CASRRDRGSTGELFF	TGTGCCAGCAGGCGGGACAGGGGTTCAACCGGGGAGCTGTTTTTT
TRBJ2-7	-	-	TRBV6-1	CASSDNEQYF	TGTGCCAGCAGTGATAACGAGCAGTACTTC
TRBJ2-4	-	-	TRBV15	CATSIGLSPKNIQYF	TGTGCCACCAGCATAGGACTTTCACCTAAAAACATTCAGTACTTC
TRBJ2-1	-	TRBD2	TRBV5-1	CASSLELADEQFF	TGCGCCAGCAGCTTGGAACTAGCGGATGAGCAGTTCTTC
TRBJ2-5	-	-	TRBV29-1	CSVGRGIQETQYF	TGCAGCGTTGGCAGGGGAATCCAAGAGACCCAGTACTTC
TRBJ2-1	-	-	TRBV7-9	CASSLAGGASYNEQFF	TGTGCCAGCAGCTTAGCGGGGGGTGCCTCCTACAATGAGCAGTTCTTC